This T cell receptor beta chain was sequenced for a study of blood T cells in healthy people across ages. Study-level points and caveats: Long-lived donors had more naive CD4+ cells and higher diversity than aged donors.

CDR1 is SEHNR, CDR2 FQNEAQ, per germline (reference sequence). This CDR3 comprises 14 residues. For the second PCR, which ran for about 6 to 11 cycles, a sample-barcoded 5' primer and a J-beta primer mix were used. Every sample gave at least 2.5 million paired-end reads containing CDR3. TCRdb reprocessed the 5' RACE reads via MiXCR and lists one record per CDR3 protein. The sample has hundreds of thousands of distinct CDR3 sequences, 45% to 50% seen once. Regarding this clonotype: Its antigen is currently unknown. Germline is not matched at one junction end, which may reflect a read error.

The clonotype was recovered from a woman in her sixties or seventies in good health. This rearrangement joins TRBV7-9 to TRBJ1-4; 7 positions match TRBD1. The sequenced sample was blood. CDR3: CASSPDRTNGKLFF. The CDR3 nucleotides are TGTGCCAGCAGCCCGGACAGGACTAATGGAAAACTGTTTTTT.